This TCR beta chain originates from a study of OX40 agonist ivuxolimab in advanced cancers. Whole-study context: Across the patients, intravenous ivuxolimab was delivered every 2 weeks at 0.01 to 10 mg/kg.

This CDR3 region has 14 residues. V lost 3 bases to trimming and J lost 4 bases; unmatched junction nucleotides: 6. Looked up from germline, CDR1 is SGHAT and CDR2 is FQNNGV. Autoimmune disease history or systemic immunosuppression meant exclusion. Researchers took blood at baseline, on cycle 4 day 1, and on cycle 7 day 1. Here immunoSEQ multiplex PCR was the method, and the copy in TCRdb shows in-frame clones only, minus some. The data show approximately 74,000 clones, with 75% to 95% seen just once and under 7.5% held by the top ten. The V call is TRBV11-2, the J call TRBJ2-7; the match to TRBD1 covers 7 bases. The receptor's source is an adult with an advanced solid tumor such as melanoma, head and neck, liver or kidney cancer. The sequences come from CD4+ or CD8+ T cells sorted from blood, collected in a trial of the OX40 agonist ivuxolimab. DNA for the CDR3: TGTGCCAGCAGCTTGGGCACAGGGGAGTACGAGCAGTACTTC. Protein product: CASSLGTGEYEQYF.